This TCR beta chain derives from a study of blood T cells in healthy people across ages (dated by TCRdb to about 2015). Background on the whole study: In model experiments, template switching captured about one uniquely barcoded TCR beta cDNA molecule for every two T cells. Age-related changes in TCR beta repertoire diversity were measured in the study by deep sequencing normalized with unique cDNA molecular identifiers. Donors were grouped into four age groups: young (average roughly 17 years), middle-aged (39), aged (approximately 67) and long-lived (about 89). For two donors (one aged 18 to 29 and one aged 80 or older), the study analyzed two additional independent replicas of 1 million unique cDNA reads from the same blood draw. On the study overall, not on this receptor specifically: Donor CMV infection status was unknown, potentially confounding age-related changes in expanded clonotypes. Estimates of total diversity from one million sequenced T cells were regarded as lower bounds and underestimates. Compared with the aged group, more naive CD4+ T cells, fewer expanded clones and increased TCR diversity were shown by the long-lived group, suggesting age selection. Conclusive comparison of naive and antigen-experienced compartments was prevented by the profiling of bulk unsorted PBMCs. Observed TCR beta diversity per million T cells fell roughly linearly with age, and a significant reduction was already apparent by age around 36. Observed TCR beta diversity correlated strongly with the percentage of naive T cells measured by flow cytometry.

For this clonotype: This clone's antigen is unknown. Within one base of it there is no much larger clone, and no base qualities were kept.

Library preparation was by 5' RACE. The reads were generated on an Illumina HiSeq 2500. A second PCR of roughly 7 to 11 cycles was performed with a sample-barcoded 5' primer and a J-beta primer mix. Each TCR beta cDNA molecule received a unique molecular identifier from a template-switch 5' adaptor carrying 12 random nucleotides. Each sample yielded at least 2.5 million CDR3-containing paired-end reads. The Mint cDNA synthesis kit, primed by a TRBC-specific oligonucleotide, was used to synthesize first-strand cDNA from all RNA. Following uracil-DNA glycosylase treatment, all cDNA underwent a first 18-cycle PCR with the universal primers M1SS and BC2_uni_R. The source study handled its data this way. For normalization, 1 million high-quality reads were randomly selected from each sample, with every read carrying a distinct molecular identifier. Reads sharing molecular identifiers were discarded rather than binned into consensus sequences. MiTCR, set to a Q25 quality threshold and the strictest error-elimination algorithm, was used for CDR3 identification, clonotype clustering and error correction. A nonparametric unseen species model with Euler transformation was used to estimate lower-bound total TCR beta diversity. TCRdb took the public reads, trimmed them with fastp at Q25, ran MiXCR for clone calling and kept in-frame beta chains. Each entry is one CDR3 protein sequence, shown with its most common DNA and genes. The V and J calls, along with clone size, are taken from TCRdb and not from the paper's own processing. The sample records about 510,000 distinct CDR3 sequences, about a quarter of which are singletons. In total, the top ten clones hold 3% to 4.5% of the sample.

The donors were around 39 Caucasian individuals from Russia, aged about 6 to 95 years, who were systemically healthy. About 10 milliliters of peripheral blood were collected from each donor into EDTA-treated Vacutainer tubes. Ficoll-Paque density-gradient centrifugation was used to isolate PBMCs, with at least 7 million obtained per sample. Trizol reagent was used to extract total RNA from PBMCs, with at least 5.5 micrograms per sample. Naive CD45RAhigh/CD27high T cell percentages were measured by flow cytometry on a PBMC aliquot from every donor. These data are also associated with another study on T cells of mothers and their children. The second publication reports: Nine systemically healthy Caucasian individuals, comprising three mothers and their six children, were included as donors. cDNA synthesis used all of the extracted RNA, with approximately 1.4 ug of RNA in each 15 ul reaction. In the second PCR, the M1S primer added sample barcodes and 2-4 random nucleotides. Over 8.5 million TCR beta CDR3 reads came from each mother, compared with roughly 2.8 million reads from each child. TCR recombination output is similarly shaped by thymic selection in related and unrelated pairs, with a minor effect exerted by inherited differences. Normalized repertoire overlap was always found to be slightly, but never significantly, higher in related mother-child pairs than in unrelated mother-child pairs. Persistent microchimeric T cell clones were not detected, at a sensitivity of roughly 100 clones per million clonotypes. In the study, deep NGS was used to compare the TCR beta repertoires of mothers and children, and features distinguishing related mother-child pairs from unrelated individuals were sought. On average, the children were about 10 +/- 4 years old, while the mothers were approximately 41 +/- 4 years old. After adapter ligation with NEBNext reagents, the libraries were sequenced on Illumina HiSeq 2000 with 100+100 nt paired-end reads. Mother and child libraries were prepared a month apart and sequenced in separate runs to prevent cross-contamination. For each donor, somewhere between about 450,000 and 2,100,000 distinct TCR beta clonotypes were identified. Naive TCR beta clonotypes were estimated from low-frequency clonotypes matched to each donor's FACS-determined naive share, without sorting.

Source material: blood. The TCR sequence derives from a boy between 2 and 10 years old in good health.

The DNA is as follows: TGCAGTGCTAGCTCGGGGGCCTGGAACACTGAAGCTTTCTTT. Its amino acids are CSASSGAWNTEAFF. The sequence is built from TRBV20-1 and TRBJ1-1; TRBD1 might be the D gene, on 6 matching bases. The CDR3 covers 14 residues, taking in both the cysteine and the phenylalanine. Only CDR3 DNA remains: 42 bases, in frame from the first base. CDR1 and CDR2 were assigned from the germline V gene (reference sequence) as DFQATT and SNEGSKA. At the junction V is shortened by 3 bases and J by 1 base, with 12 bases in between.